What follows are 26 T cell receptor beta chains derived from one specimen sequenced in a study of T-cell memory formation after mild COVID-19. MiXCR, run by TCRdb on the 5' RACE reads, gives a single entry per CDR3 protein. The sample contains approximately 560,000 distinct CDR3 sequences, approximately 15% of which appear only once. Material for sequencing was PBMCs or a T cell subset sorted from them (not recorded which). The origin of the receptors is an adult woman who had mild COVID-19 (a few samples of this study predate the infection). Cell type and time point are not known.

This clonotype turned up a few times. CDR3 amino acids: CATSNRGRGNYEQYF. CDR3 nucleotides: TGTGCCACCAGCAACCGCGGGAGAGGAAACTACGAGCAGTACTTC. The chain has TRBV15 and TRBJ2-7; TRBD2 matches at 7 bases. V gave up 4 bases and J gave up 3 bases; unmatched junction bases: 9. Germline-derived CDR1 and CDR2 are LNHNV and YYDKDF (reference sequence). The CDR3 has 15 amino acids.

V gene TRBV29-1 combines with J gene TRBJ1-2; TRBD1 matches at 10 bases. In germline, CDR1 is SQVTM, CDR2 ANQGSEA. CDR3 size: 13 residues. Unmatched junction bases numbered 5, after V lost 4 bases and J lost 6 bases. The CDR3 DNA follows: TGCAGCGTTGGACGTGGACAGGGGGATGGCTACACCTTC. This codes for CSVGRGQGDGYTF.

The gene calls are TRBV4-1 and TRBJ1-2; perhaps TRBD1 as D (5 bases). Germline V gene lookup returns CDR1 MGHRA and CDR2 YSYEKL. The CDR3 runs 17 residues. The V end lost 4 bases, the J end lost 4 bases, and 22 bases lay between the germline ends. For the CDR3, the DNA is TGCGCCAGCAGCCCCAGGGCGGGGGTTAAGCTGAGCTATGGCTACACCTTC. Translating it yields CASSPRAGVKLSYGYTF.

This chain links TRBV3-1 with TRBJ2-7; TRBD1 matches 8 bases. The germline gives CDR1 LGHDT, CDR2 YNNKEL (reference sequence). J gave up 2 bases and V 3 bases, and 6 bases lay outside the gene matches. CDR3 length equals 15 residues. CDR3 nucleotide sequence: TGTGCCAGCAGCCAGCGGGACAGGCATACCTACGAGCAGTACTTC. This gives the protein CASSQRDRHTYEQYF.

This clonotype was seen a few times. The V and J genes are TRBV4-1 and TRBJ2-5; 13 bases fit TRBD2. Germline V gene sequence: CDR1 MGHRA, CDR2 YSYEKL. The CDR3 is 18 residues long. Trimming at V came to 3 bases and at J to 2 bases, leaving 9 bases not matched to a gene. The CDR3 DNA sequence: TGCGCCAGCAGCCATCGACTAGCGGGGGGCGGGGGTCAAGAGACCCAGTACTTC. This sequence encodes CASSHRLAGGGGQETQYF.

J is TRBJ1-6 and V is TRBV27; no clear D. The CDR3 sequence is 12 residues long. Trimming took off 6 bases at V and 8 bases at J, with 8 bases between the two ends. Germline V gives CDR1 MNHEY, CDR2 SMNVEV (reference sequence). CDR3 loop: CASRQWDSPLHF. As DNA, the CDR3 is TGTGCCAGCAGACAGTGGGATTCACCCCTCCACTTT.

The chain combines TRBV5-6 with TRBJ2-7; 9 nucleotides match TRBD1. V lost 5 bases and J lost 0; bases outside the gene matches: 9. Germline V gene lookup returns CDR1 SGHDT and CDR2 YYEEEE. The CDR3 sequence is 16 residues long. CDR3 nucleotide sequence: TGTGCCAGCAGACGAGCCCCGGGACAGGGCTCCTACGAGCAGTACTTC. Protein: CASRRAPGQGSYEQYF. Full variable domain (remainder filled in from reference TRBV5-6 and TRBJ2-7): DAGVTQSPTHLIKTRGQQVTLRCSPKSGHDTVSWYQQALGQGPQFIFQYYEEEERQRGNFPDRFSGHQFPNYSSELNVNALLLGDSALYLCASRRAPGQGSYEQYFGPGTRLTVT.

This clonotype has just a few counts. The CDR3 sequence is CASGDRATDTQYF. The DNA for the CDR3 is TGTGCCTCGGGGGATCGGGCCACAGATACGCAGTATTTT. The rearrangement uses TRBV6-5 and TRBJ2-3, with a possible D match to TRBD2 (6 bases). This CDR3 contains 13 residues. Germline V gene data show CDR1 as MNHEY and CDR2 as SVGAGI. V was cut by 11 bases and J by 2 bases, with 14 bases left in between.

This clonotype has a count of ten or more. V and J are TRBV24-1 and TRBJ2-7; 12 nucleotides align to TRBD2. Per germline, CDR1 KGHDR and CDR2 SFDVKD. With 7 bases clipped from V and 5 bases from J, the junction kept 2 bases outside the gene matches. The CDR3 is 13 amino acids. CDR3 region: CATSTSGRNEQYF. The CDR3 DNA follows: TGTGCCACCAGCACTAGCGGGAGGAACGAGCAGTACTTC.

The V call is TRBV18, the J call TRBJ1-1, with D perhaps TRBD1 (5 bases). CDR3 length equals 14 residues. Germline CDR1 reads KGHSH; CDR2 reads LQKENI. Between the trimmed V and J ends, which lost 4 bases and 6 bases, there was a span of 15 bases. The chain's CDR3 is CASSRTGALPEAFF. The CDR3 coding sequence is TGTGCCAGCTCACGTACAGGTGCCCTCCCTGAAGCTTTCTTT.

This clonotype has a single count. V and J are TRBV5-6 and TRBJ1-6; a possible D gene is TRBD1 (5 bases). The CDR3 spans 14 residues. Germline lookup yields CDR1 SGHDT and CDR2 YYEEEE. With 4 bases removed from V and 10 bases from J, the gap between germline ends came to 15 bases. The CDR3 nucleotides read TGTGCCAGCAGCCTCAACCGACAGACATCACCCCTCCACTTT. Translating gives CASSLNRQTSPLHF.

This clonotype has ten or more counts. The CDR3 loop reads CSVERDSGYTF. In DNA form, the CDR3 reads TGCAGCGTTGAGAGGGACAGCGGCTACACCTTC. V is TRBV29-1 and J is TRBJ1-2; 7 bases align to TRBD1. Trimming at V came to 3 bases and at J to 8 bases, leaving 3 bases not matched to a gene. The germline CDR1 and CDR2 sequences are SQVTM and ANQGSEA. The CDR3 is 11 residues long. The full variable domain, completed using reference TRBV29-1 and TRBJ1-2, is SAVISQKPSRDICQRGTSLTIQCQVDSQVTMMFWYRQQPGQSLTLIATANQGSEATYESGFVIDKFPISRPNLTFSTLTVSNMSPEDSSIYLCSVERDSGYTFGSGTRLTVV.

The chain employs TRBV24-1 and TRBJ2-5; D perhaps matches TRBD1 (5 bases). The CDR3 has 14 amino acids. V was clipped by 7 bases and J by 5 bases, with 16 bases between them. The V gene's germline CDR1 is KGHDR and CDR2 SFDVKD. The DNA of the CDR3 is TGTGCCACCAGGAGCAGGGATCCCTACGAGACCCAGTACTTC. This encodes CATRSRDPYETQYF.

At least ten counts were recorded for this clonotype. This rearrangement joins TRBV4-3 to TRBJ2-7, with 16 positions matching TRBD2. Losses at the gene ends were 3 bases for V and 2 bases for J; bases not matched to a gene: 1. Germline V gives CDR1 LGHNA, CDR2 YSLEER. The CDR3 length is 16 residues. CDR3 DNA sequence: TGCGCCAGCAGCCAGGGACTAGCGGGAGGGGCCTACGAGCAGTACTTC. It encodes CASSQGLAGGAYEQYF.

The rearrangement joins TRBV12-3 or TRBV12-4 to TRBJ2-1; 13 nucleotides line up with TRBD2. After removal of 1 base from V and 4 bases from J, the junction contained 16 bases not matched to a gene. This CDR3 is 21 amino acids long. The CDR3 loop reads CASSLGTADGLAGVGYNEQFF. CDR3 in DNA: TGTGCCAGCAGTTTAGGGACCGCGGATGGACTAGCGGGGGTTGGATACAATGAGCAGTTCTTC.

V gene TRBV5-4 combines with J gene TRBJ1-1, with 9 bases identical to TRBD1. Germline CDR1 and CDR2: SGHNT and YYREEE (reference sequence). J gave up 2 bases and V 4 bases, and 6 bases lay outside the gene matches. The length of the CDR3 is 15 residues. In DNA, the CDR3 is TGTGCCAGCAGCGAGGGACAGGGAGGTAACACTGAAGCTTTCTTT. Amino acid sequence: CASSEGQGGNTEAFF.

The sample holds a few counts of this clonotype. This chain links TRBV27 with TRBJ2-7, with D hard to call. The germline gives CDR1 MNHEY, CDR2 SMNVEV (reference sequence). The CDR3 sequence is 11 residues long. Deletions cut 2 bases from V and 5 bases from J, with 4 bases between. The CDR3: CASSLHHEQYF. CDR3 nucleotides: TGTGCCAGCAGTTTACACCACGAGCAGTACTTC.

In this sample, this clonotype turned up once. The genes are TRBV4-3 and TRBJ2-7; D gene uncertain. The CDR3 extends over 15 amino acids. Germline-derived CDR1 and CDR2 are LGHNA and YSLEER. Trimming took off 0 bases at V and 2 bases at J, with 11 bases between the two ends. The CDR3 DNA follows: TGCGCCAGCAGCCAAGATTATTCCCCTCCCTACGAGCAGTACTTC. Protein product: CASSQDYSPPYEQYF.

This clonotype was seen only a few times. V gene TRBV20-1 combines with J gene TRBJ1-1, with 8 bases that match TRBD1. Germline CDR1 DFQATT, CDR2 SNEGSKA (reference sequence). Germline trimming cut 2 bases from V and 5 bases from J; bases unmatched to any gene: 7. CDR3 length equals 14 residues. DNA of the CDR3: TGCAGTGCTAGACCCGATCGACAGGGGACTGAAGCTTTCTTT. Translating gives CSARPDRQGTEAFF.

The rearrangement uses TRBV6-5 and TRBJ2-3; 7 nucleotides align to TRBD2. CDR1 is MNHEY, CDR2 SVGAGI, per germline. The CDR3 loop spans 15 amino acids. J was trimmed by 5 bases and V by 2 bases; bases with no gene match: 7. This CDR3 reads CASSYAGEAEDTQYF. The CDR3 bases are TGTGCCAGCAGTTACGCGGGAGAAGCGGAAGATACGCAGTATTTT.

Here the CDR3 DNA reads TGTGCCAGCAGCCAATTTCGACGGGACAGGGGAACGCCAACTGCCAAAAACATTCAGTACTTC. This translates into CASSQFRRDRGTPTAKNIQYF. The rearrangement uses TRBV3-1 and TRBJ2-4, with 10 nucleotides matching TRBD1. Germline CDR1 reads LGHDT; CDR2 reads YNNKEL (reference sequence). The V segment lost 2 bases and the J segment 1 base; nucleotides outside the gene matches: 17. The CDR3 length is 21 residues.

The rearrangement uses TRBV2 and TRBJ2-7; D may be TRBD1 or TRBD2 (5 bases each). CDR3 size: 12 residues. Trimming removed 4 bases from V and 3 bases from J, with 7 bases in between. Per the germline V gene, CDR1 is SNHLY and CDR2 is FYNNEI. CDR3 amino acids: CASSGDHYEQYF. The CDR3, as DNA: TGTGCCAGCAGTGGGGACCACTACGAGCAGTACTTC.

This clonotype was detected a few times. This chain joins TRBV12-3 or TRBV12-4 and TRBJ2-1; possible D gene TRBD2, 7 bases. The V and J ends lost 5 bases and 4 bases respectively, with 12 bases between them. CDR3 size: 14 residues. This CDR3 reads CASSIQGGYNEQFF. The CDR3 nucleotides are TGTGCCAGCAGTATACAGGGAGGGTACAATGAGCAGTTCTTC.

CDR3 sequence reads: CSVGRGYKSNYGYTF. The CDR3 DNA follows: TGCAGCGTTGGAAGGGGATACAAGTCTAACTATGGCTACACCTTC. J is TRBJ1-2 and V is TRBV29-1; D is possibly TRBD1 (5 bases). The V gene lost 4 bases and the J gene lost 0 bases, with 15 bases spanning the gap. The CDR3 totals 15 residues. CDR1 is SQVTM and CDR2 is ANQGSEA in the germline V gene.

The chain carries TRBV6-2 or TRBV6-3 and TRBJ1-1; no clear D. From germline, CDR1 is MNHEY and CDR2 SVGEGT. The CDR3 covers 14 residues. V shed 8 bases and J shed 0 bases, with 13 bases lying between them. This CDR3 is CASVGRIMNTEAFF. In nucleotides, the CDR3 is TGTGCCAGCGTGGGCCGGATAATGAACACTGAAGCTTTCTTT.

The CDR3, as DNA: TGTGCCAGCAGCTTAGCGGACTCTGGGGCCAACGTCCTGACTTTC. Protein: CASSLADSGANVLTF. The chain employs TRBV7-3 and TRBJ2-6, with no clear D. Germline V gene data show CDR1 as SGHTA and CDR2 as FQGTGA. The CDR3 has 15 amino acids. The germline V and J ends were trimmed by 2 bases and 0 bases, with 5 bases remaining between them.